The source of this TCR beta chain is a study of radiation and T cells in renal cell carcinoma. The CDR3 contains 14 residues. V was shortened by 2 bases and J by 0 bases, with 7 bases between the two germline ends. The germline V gene has CDR1 WSHSY and CDR2 SAAADI. Stated time point: blood 4 weeks post-SBRT, at nephrectomy. Specified treatment: 15 Gy SBRT to primary tumor, nephrectomy 4 weeks later. Clones were read by immunoSEQ multiplex PCR, and TCRdb kept only the in-frame ones, dropping some. The sample holds 75,000 to 95,000 clones, roughly 80% seen once. The receptor comes from a man aged 50 to 60 with renal cell carcinoma. The rearrangement uses TRBV10-2 and TRBJ2-5; D unresolved. The sample was blood, taken from a patient whose treatment included radiotherapy and nephrectomy. The CDR3 nucleotides read TGCGCCAGCAGTGAGGGGTACTACCAAGAGACCCAGTACTTC. It translates to CASSEGYYQETQYF.